This TCR beta chain was observed in a study of post-analysis software for immune sequencing data. With regard to this clonotype: No antigen is known for it.

This CDR3 has 17 amino acids. Germline CDR1 reads SGHDT; CDR2 reads YYEEEE. The J segment lost 0 bases and the V segment lost 4 bases, leaving 6 bases of the junction unmatched. cDNA libraries for TCR beta contained unique molecular identifiers. TCRdb re-called the PCR reads through MiXCR, storing one row per CDR3 protein. The data show fewer than 550,000 distinct CDR3 sequences, around 34% seen once. Study-wide findings and caveats: Those with multiple sclerosis, the patient group, showed significantly lower normalized Chao1 diversity than controls. Controls had lower frequencies than patients of about 5 TRBV segments, which included TRBV5-6, TRBV5-1 and TRBV20-1. Co-batched samples clustered tightly together by F measure.

Sequenced: blood. This chain links TRBV5-6 with TRBJ2-4, with 11 bases fitting TRBD2. This receptor was taken from a girl younger than 18 with multiple sclerosis. The CDR3 protein is CASSQGLADLAKNIQYF. The CDR3 DNA follows: TGTGCCAGCAGCCAGGGACTAGCGGATCTAGCCAAAAACATTCAGTACTTC. The full variable domain, completed using reference TRBV5-6 and TRBJ2-4, is DAGVTQSPTHLIKTRGQQVTLRCSPKSGHDTVSWYQQALGQGPQFIFQYYEEEERQRGNFPDRFSGHQFPNYSSELNVNALLLGDSALYLCASSQGLADLAKNIQYFGAGTRLSVL.